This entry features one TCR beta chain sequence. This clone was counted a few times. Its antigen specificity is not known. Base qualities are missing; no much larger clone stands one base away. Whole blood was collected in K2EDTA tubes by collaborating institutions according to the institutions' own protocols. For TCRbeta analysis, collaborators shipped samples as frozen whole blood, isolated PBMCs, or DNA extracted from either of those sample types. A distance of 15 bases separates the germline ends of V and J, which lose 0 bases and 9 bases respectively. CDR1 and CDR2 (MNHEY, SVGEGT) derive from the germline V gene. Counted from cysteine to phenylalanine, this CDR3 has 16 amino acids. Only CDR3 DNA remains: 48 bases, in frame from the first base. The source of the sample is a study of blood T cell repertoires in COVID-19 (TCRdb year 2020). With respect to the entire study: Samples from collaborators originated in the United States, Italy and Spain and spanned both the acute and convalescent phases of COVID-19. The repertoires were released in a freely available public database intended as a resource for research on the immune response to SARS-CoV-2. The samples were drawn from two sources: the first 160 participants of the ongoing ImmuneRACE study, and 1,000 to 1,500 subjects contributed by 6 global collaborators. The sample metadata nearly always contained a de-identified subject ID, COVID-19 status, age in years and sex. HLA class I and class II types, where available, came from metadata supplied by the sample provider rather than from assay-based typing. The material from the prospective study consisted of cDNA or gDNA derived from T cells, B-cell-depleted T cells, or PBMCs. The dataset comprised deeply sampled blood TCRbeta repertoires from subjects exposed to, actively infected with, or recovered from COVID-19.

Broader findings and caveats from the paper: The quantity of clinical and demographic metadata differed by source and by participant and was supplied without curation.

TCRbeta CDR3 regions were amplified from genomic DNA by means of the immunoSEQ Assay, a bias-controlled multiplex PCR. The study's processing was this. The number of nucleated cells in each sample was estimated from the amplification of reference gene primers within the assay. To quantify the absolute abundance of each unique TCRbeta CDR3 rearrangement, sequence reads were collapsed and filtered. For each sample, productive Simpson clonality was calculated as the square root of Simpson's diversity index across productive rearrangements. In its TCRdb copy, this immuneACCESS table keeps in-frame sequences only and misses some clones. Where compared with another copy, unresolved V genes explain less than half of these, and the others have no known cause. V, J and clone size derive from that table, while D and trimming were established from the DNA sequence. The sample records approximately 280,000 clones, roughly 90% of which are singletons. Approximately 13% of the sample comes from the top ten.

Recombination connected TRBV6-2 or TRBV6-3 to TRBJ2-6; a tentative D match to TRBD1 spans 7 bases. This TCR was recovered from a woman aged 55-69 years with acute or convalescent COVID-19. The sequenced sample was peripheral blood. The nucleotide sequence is TGTGCCAGCAGTTACTCGACAGGGAGGTCGGGCAACGTCCTGACTTTC. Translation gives CASSYSTGRSGNVLTF.